Following are 11 T cell receptor beta chains from one sample sequenced in a study of CXCR3-negative and CXCR3-positive naive CD8 T cells. UMI-labeled 5' RACE yielded the TRB cDNA libraries. TCRdb reprocessed the 5' RACE reads, with one entry per CDR3 protein and no DNA. Its clone listing holds 70,000 to 95,000 distinct CDR3 sequences. Sequencing was carried out using naive CXCR3- CD8+ T cells from blood. Documented subset: CD45RO-CCR7+CD27+CD95- naive CD8+ T cells lacking CXCR3 (TNR3-). These receptors were collected from a human donor in good health. Some clones in this sample may be carry-over from other donors' samples.

This chain joins TRBV7-9 and TRBJ1-1. Germline lookup yields CDR1 SEHNR and CDR2 FQNEAQ (reference sequence). The length of the CDR3 is 13 residues. This chain's CDR3 is CASSLWGGTEAFF.

The V and J genes are TRBV11-2 and TRBJ2-1; checking the TCRdb D call of TRBD1 is not possible without DNA. The CDR3 totals 17 residues. The germline V gene encodes CDR1 SGHAT and CDR2 FQNNGV. The CDR3 here is CASSLGLSGGSYNEQFF.

The chain uses TRBV9 and TRBJ2-1; the D call of TRBD2 rests on TCRdb alone, since no DNA is present to check it. The CDR3 runs to 17 residues. Germline CDR1 SGDLS, CDR2 YYNGEE. CDR3: CASSVGSGPVLFSEQFF.

The CDR3 sequence: CAISQGTSSYNSPLHF. The chain recombines TRBV10-3 with TRBJ1-6; TCRdb proposes TRBD1, but this gene call is untestable without DNA. The CDR3 is made up of 16 amino acids. Germline CDR1 is ENHRY and CDR2 is SYGVKD.

CDR3 loop: CASSGTGTYEQYF. This chain links TRBV2 with TRBJ2-7; TCRdb gives TRBD1 as the D gene, but with no DNA this cannot be confirmed. The CDR3 totals 13 residues. The V gene's germline CDR1 is SNHLY and CDR2 FYNNEI.

This chain uses TRBV4-1 with TRBJ2-7; TCRdb's D gene call, TRBD1, goes unchecked for lack of DNA. CDR1 and CDR2 (germline): MGHRA, YSYEKL. The length of the CDR3 is 15 residues. The chain's CDR3 is CASSDGTGEAYEQYF.

The V gene is TRBV4-1, the J gene TRBJ2-4. This CDR3 is built from 12 residues. Germline V gene lookup returns CDR1 MGHRA and CDR2 YSYEKL. The CDR3 here is CASSQEKNIQYF.

The genes are TRBV5-1 and TRBJ2-1; TCRdb selects TRBD1, and the lack of DNA leaves this call unchecked. This CDR3 has 15 amino acids. Germline CDR1 SGHRS, CDR2 YFSETQ. CDR3 sequence: CASSLTGTKYNEQFF. Based on the CDR3 plus reference TRBV5-1 and TRBJ2-1, the full variable domain is KAGVTQTPRYLIKTRGQQVTLSCSPISGHRSVSWYQQTPGQGLQFLFEYFSETQRNKGNFPGRFSGRQFSNSRSEMNVSTLELGDSALYLCASSLTGTKYNEQFFGPGTRLTVL.

The rearrangement uses TRBV4-3 and TRBJ2-7; TCRdb calls TRBD1, which cannot be checked without DNA. The CDR3 runs to 16 residues. From germline, CDR1 is LGHNA and CDR2 YSLEER. CDR3 loop: CASSQDWPGGTYEQYF.

The V gene is TRBV29-1, the J gene TRBJ2-1; TCRdb outputs TRBD1, but without DNA this stays unchecked. This CDR3 region has 12 residues. Germline CDR1 reads SQVTM; CDR2 reads ANQGSEA. The CDR3 here is CSVPGTINEQFF.

V and J are TRBV29-1 and TRBJ2-1; TCRdb names TRBD2, which stays unverified in the absence of DNA. CDR1 is SQVTM, CDR2 ANQGSEA, per germline. This CDR3 is 15 amino acids long. The CDR3 loop reads CSVEGVSGRGNEQFF.